Listed below are T cell receptor beta chains from one sample, sequenced in a study of regulatory T cells in long-lasting Graves disease. MiXCR, run by TCRdb on the multiplex PCR reads, gives a single entry per CDR3 protein. The repertoire holds more than 450,000 distinct CDR3 sequences, around 15% seen once, with 12% in the top ten. These data were likewise used in another study, on T cells in Graves' hyperthyroidism and ophthalmopathy.

Material: peripheral blood mononuclear cells (PBMCs), obtained at new diagnosis, from a patient treated with antithyroid drugs. All receptors come from a middle-aged man with Graves disease. The CDR3 runs from the conserved cysteine through the conserved F or W. The D gene is left open where the match is weak. Size is stated for part of the rows, as once, few or many counts, or as a class when the clone is expanded.

J gene | clone size | D gene | V gene | CDR3 DNA | CDR3 protein
TRBJ2-1 | few | . | TRBV29-1 | TGCAGCGTTGCCGGACCCAATGAGCAGTTCTTC | CSVAGPNEQFF
TRBJ2-7 | few | . | TRBV7-8 | TGTGCCAGCAGCGTAGGGGACACATCTTCATACGAGCAGTACTTC | CASSVGDTSSYEQYF
TRBJ1-1 | many | TRBD1 | TRBV11-2 | TGTGCCAGCAGCTCCATGCAGGGGGGCACTGAAGCTTTCTTT | CASSSMQGGTEAFF
TRBJ2-3 | many | . | TRBV2 | TGTGCCAGCAGGGGTGATACGCAGTATTTT | CASRGDTQYF
TRBJ2-6 | few | TRBD1 | TRBV11-2 | TGTGCCAGCAGCCGAGATGGGACAGGGGTATCTGGGGCCAACGTCCTGACTTTC | CASSRDGTGVSGANVLTF
TRBJ1-2 | many | . | TRBV6-1 | TGTGCCAGCAGTAGATACAGCGTGACTAACTATGGCTACACCTTC | CASSRYSVTNYGYTF
TRBJ1-1 | many | . | TRBV7-3 | TGTGCCAGCAGCCCTACGGTCCTGTTGGGCACTGAAGCTTTCTTT | CASSPTVLLGTEAFF
TRBJ2-1 | many | . | TRBV10-1 | TGCGCCAGCAGTGAGTCTGGGGTAAATGAGCAGTTCTTC | CASSESGVNEQFF
TRBJ1-1 | few | . | TRBV19 | TGTGCCACCCGCCTACAGGGAGTCACTGAAGCTTTCTTT | CATRLQGVTEAFF
TRBJ2-7 | . | . | TRBV10-2 | TGCGCCAGCAGTCCTAGCATCGAGCAGTACTTC | CASSPSIEQYF
TRBJ2-3 | many | . | TRBV5-1 | TGCGCCAGCAGCTCGGGACCTACGGAGCAGTATTTT | CASSSGPTEQYF
TRBJ2-7 | many | . | TRBV6-1 | TGTGCCAGCAGCCCGTCAGGGCGGGAGCAGTACTTC | CASSPSGREQYF
TRBJ2-3 | . | TRBD2 | TRBV10-3 | TGTGCCATCAGTCCAGCGGGAGGGTGGGATACGCAGTATTTT | CAISPAGGWDTQYF
TRBJ2-5 | few | . | TRBV4-1 | TGCGCCAGCAGCCAAGATCCGGGCAGATGGGAGACCCAGTACTTC | CASSQDPGRWETQYF
TRBJ2-5 | many | . | TRBV6-2/TRBV6-3 | TGTGCCAGCAGTGAAGGTCGGGGGATAGAGACCCAGTACTTC | CASSEGRGIETQYF
TRBJ2-1 | many | . | TRBV28 | TGTGCCAGCAGACCGAAGGGGGGGCGTGTCTACTTC | CASRPKGGRVYF
TRBJ2-5 | many | . | TRBV20-1 | TGCAGTGCTAGAGATTCAAGGGTTAGAGAGACCCAGTACTTC | CSARDSRVRETQYF
TRBJ2-1 | many | . | TRBV11-2 | TGTGCCAGCAGCTTAACTGGCGGGAACTCCTACAATGAGCAGTTCTTC | CASSLTGGNSYNEQFF
TRBJ1-5 | few | . | TRBV15 | TGTGCCACCAGCAGAGATGGATCCCTTAGCAATCAGCCCCAGCATTTT | CATSRDGSLSNQPQHF
TRBJ2-5 | many | TRBD2 | TRBV12-3/TRBV12-4 | TGTGCCAGCAGTCCCGGGACTAGCGGGAGGGCCCAAGAGACCCAGTACTTC | CASSPGTSGRAQETQYF
TRBJ1-1 | . | TRBD1 | TRBV7-9 | TGTGCCAGCAGCCCCGGGGACAGATTGAACACTGAAGCTTTCTTT | CASSPGDRLNTEAFF
TRBJ2-5 | many | . | TRBV7-6 | TGTGCCAGCAGTTCCACTAGAACTGGGGAGACCCAGTACTTC | CASSSTRTGETQYF
TRBJ2-1 | few | TRBD2 | TRBV12-3/TRBV12-4 | TGTGCCAGCAGTGTAGCTAGCGGTATATCCTACAATGAGCAGTTCTTC | CASSVASGISYNEQFF
TRBJ2-7 | many | TRBD2 | TRBV27 | TGTGCCAGCAGTTTCACGACTAGCGGGAGTAACGAGCAGTACTTC | CASSFTTSGSNEQYF
TRBJ1-1 | . | TRBD1 | TRBV20-1 | TGCAGTGCTAGCCCGGGACAGAAGGGAGCTTTCTTT | CSASPGQKGAFF
TRBJ2-5 | few | . | TRBV20-1 | TGCAGTGCGCCTCTAGCGACCCAAGAGACCCAGTACTTC | CSAPLATQETQYF
TRBJ1-2 | many | TRBD1 | TRBV12-3/TRBV12-4 | TGTGCCAGCAGCCCACAGGGACAGACTAACTATGGCTACACCTTC | CASSPQGQTNYGYTF
TRBJ1-5 | few | . | TRBV28 | TGTGCCAGCAGTTTAGTGGACGCAGCTAATCAGCCCCAGCATTTT | CASSLVDAANQPQHF
TRBJ2-2 | . | . | TRBV25-1 | TGTGCCAGCAGTGAATCAGTGGACACCGGGGAGCTGTTTTTT | CASSESVDTGELFF
TRBJ2-3 | few | . | TRBV28 | TGTGCCAGCAGGTCGTCGGGAGTGACAGATACGCAGTATTTT | CASRSSGVTDTQYF
TRBJ1-5 | . | . | TRBV28 | TGTGCCAGCACCCCGGGCAGGGGCTACAATCAGCCCCAGCATTTT | CASTPGRGYNQPQHF
TRBJ2-1 | many | . | TRBV5-1 | TGCGCCAGCAGCTTGGAGGGGGGGAGCTCCTACAATGAGCAGTTCTTC | CASSLEGGSSYNEQFF
TRBJ2-3 | few | TRBD2 | TRBV10-3 | TGTGCCATCAGTAACGGGGAGGGACGAGATACGCAGTATTTT | CAISNGEGRDTQYF
TRBJ2-7 | few | TRBD1 | TRBV3-1 | TGTGCCAGCAGCTATAGGACAGGGAAGGAGCAGTACTTC | CASSYRTGKEQYF
TRBJ1-1 | many | . | TRBV10-3 | TGTGCCATCAGTGAGTCTGACGGAGACACTGAAGCTTTCTTT | CAISESDGDTEAFF
TRBJ1-1 | many | . | TRBV6-1 | TGTGCCAGCAGTGAAAAGGCTTACACTGAAGCTTTCTTT | CASSEKAYTEAFF
TRBJ1-5 | many | . | TRBV6-9 | TGTGCCAGCAGTTACTGGGCGGCTGTTTATAGCGATCAGCCCCAGCATTTT | CASSYWAAVYSDQPQHF
TRBJ2-2 | many | . | TRBV28 | TGTGCCAGCTCATCAGACACCGGGGAGCTGTTTTTT | CASSSDTGELFF
TRBJ2-7 | many | TRBD1 | TRBV20-1 | TGCAGTGCCAACAGGGGGTATTGGCCCTACGAGCAGTACTTC | CSANRGYWPYEQYF
TRBJ2-5 | many | . | TRBV7-8 | TGTGCCAGCAGCTTGACGGAGAAGACCCAGTACTTC | CASSLTEKTQYF
TRBJ2-3 | many | . | TRBV7-3 | TGTGCCAGCAGCCTGGCGGGTACAAGAAGCACAGATACGCAGTATTTT | CASSLAGTRSTDTQYF
TRBJ2-7 | . | TRBD1 | TRBV10-3 | TGTGCCATCAGTGCGCGACAGGGGGAGTTTAACGAGCAGTACTTC | CAISARQGEFNEQYF
TRBJ2-7 | . | . | TRBV7-8 | TGTGCCAGCAGCTTTGATGGAAAGGCAGAGCAGTACTTC | CASSFDGKAEQYF
TRBJ1-1 | many | . | TRBV28 | TGTGCCAGCATCGACCGAGATGAAGCTTTCTTT | CASIDRDEAFF
TRBJ2-3 | many | . | TRBV5-1 | TGCGCCAGCAGCTTTTTTAGCGGAACAGATACGCAGTATTTT | CASSFFSGTDTQYF
TRBJ2-2 | few | TRBD1 | TRBV20-1 | TGCAGTGCTGGAGGACAGGGGATGATTAACGGGGAGCTGTTTTTT | CSAGGQGMINGELFF
TRBJ2-1 | many | TRBD2 | TRBV11-2 | TGTGCTAGCAGCTTAAAGGGCGCTAGCGGGAGCTCCTACAATGAGCAGTTCTTC | CASSLKGASGSSYNEQFF
TRBJ2-2 | few | TRBD2 | TRBV29-1 | TGCAGCGTTGAAGATAAGCGGGAGGGCACCGGGGAGCTGTTTTTT | CSVEDKREGTGELFF
TRBJ2-3 | many | . | TRBV28 | TGTGCCAGCACGTCCTGGGACAGCGGGGGCACAGATACGCAGTATTTT | CASTSWDSGGTDTQYF
TRBJ1-4 | many | . | TRBV18 | TGTGCCAGCTCACTTCGGCACCCAACGGCAGGTGAAAAACTGTTTTTT | CASSLRHPTAGEKLFF